The TCR beta chain described here comes from a study of cytomegalovirus exposure and HLA in healthy donors. Study observations and caveats: The authors confirmed in vitro that three CMV-associated chains were specific for CMV antigens.

All the people who gave samples were healthy bone marrow donors. The PCR ran on 60 Vbeta and 13 Jbeta primers. The protocol was immunoSEQ multiplex PCR, while the TCRdb copy is restricted to in-frame clones and leaves out a portion. The sample consists of some 100,000 clones, about 74% of them appearing once. Regarding this clone: Antigen: not known.

Sequenced material: PBMCs. The TCR originated in a woman aged 18-30 years in good health and CMV-seropositive.

The DNA of the CDR3 is TGTGCCAGCAGCTTAACGGCCCAGTCCTACGAGCAGTACTTC. It translates to CASSLTAQSYEQYF. The rearrangement links TRBV7-3 to TRBJ2-7; D call uncertain. Germline V gene sequence: CDR1 SGHTA, CDR2 FQGTGA. V was clipped by 0 bases and J by 1 base, with 7 bases between them. The CDR3 loop spans 14 amino acids. The whole variable domain, remainder taken from reference TRBV7-3 and TRBJ2-7, is GAGVSQTPSNKVTEKGKYVELRCDPISGHTALYWYRQSLGQGPEFLIYFQGTGAADDSGLPNDRFFAVRPEGSVSTLKIQRTERGDSAVYLCASSLTAQSYEQYFGPGTRLTVT.